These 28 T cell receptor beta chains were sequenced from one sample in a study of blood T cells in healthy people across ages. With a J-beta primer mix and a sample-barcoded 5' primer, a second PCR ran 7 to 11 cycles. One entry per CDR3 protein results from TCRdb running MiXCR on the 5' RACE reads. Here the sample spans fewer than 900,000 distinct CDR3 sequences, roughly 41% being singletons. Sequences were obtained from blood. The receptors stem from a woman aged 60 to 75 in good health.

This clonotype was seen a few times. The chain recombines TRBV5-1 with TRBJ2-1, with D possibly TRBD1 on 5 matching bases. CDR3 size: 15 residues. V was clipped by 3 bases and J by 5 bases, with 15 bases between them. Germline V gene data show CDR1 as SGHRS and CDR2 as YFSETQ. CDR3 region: CASSWGGILDNEQFF. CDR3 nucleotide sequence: TGCGCCAGCAGCTGGGGCGGCATCTTGGACAATGAGCAGTTCTTC.

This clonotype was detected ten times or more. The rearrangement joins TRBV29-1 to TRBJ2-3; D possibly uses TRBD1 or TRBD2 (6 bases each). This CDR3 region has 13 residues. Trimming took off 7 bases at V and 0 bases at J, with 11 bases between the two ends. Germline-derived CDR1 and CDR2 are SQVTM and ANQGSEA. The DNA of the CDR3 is TGCAGCGCGGGGGACACTAGCACAGATACGCAGTATTTT. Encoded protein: CSAGDTSTDTQYF.

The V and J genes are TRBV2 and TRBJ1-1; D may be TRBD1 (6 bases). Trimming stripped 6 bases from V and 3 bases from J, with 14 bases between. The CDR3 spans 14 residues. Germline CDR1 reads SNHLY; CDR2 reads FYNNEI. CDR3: CASRARGKDTEAFF. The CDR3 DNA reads TGTGCCAGCAGAGCAAGGGGGAAAGACACTGAAGCTTTCTTT.

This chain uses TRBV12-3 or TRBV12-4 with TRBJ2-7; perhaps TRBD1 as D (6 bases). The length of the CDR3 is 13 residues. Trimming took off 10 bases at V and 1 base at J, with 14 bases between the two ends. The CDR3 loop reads CATSQGISYEQYF. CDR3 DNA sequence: TGTGCCACCTCACAGGGCATATCCTACGAGCAGTACTTC.

For the CDR3, the DNA is TGTGCCAGCAGCTTAGATTCCCGATTAGCGGGAGGGGCCAATGAGCAGTTCTTC. This translates into CASSLDSRLAGGANEQFF. The chain recombines TRBV11-3 with TRBJ2-1; 11 bases are shared with TRBD2. Germline CDR1 is SGHNT and CDR2 is YENEEA. The J segment lost 6 bases and the V segment lost 0 bases, leaving 10 bases of the junction unmatched. The length of the CDR3 is 18 residues. The full variable domain, its missing parts supplied by reference TRBV11-3 and TRBJ2-1, is EAGVVQSPRYKIIEKKQPVAFWCNPISGHNTLYWYLQNLGQGPELLIRYENEEAVDDSQLPKDRFSAERLKGVDSTLKIQPAELGDSAVYLCASSLDSRLAGGANEQFFGPGTRLTVL.

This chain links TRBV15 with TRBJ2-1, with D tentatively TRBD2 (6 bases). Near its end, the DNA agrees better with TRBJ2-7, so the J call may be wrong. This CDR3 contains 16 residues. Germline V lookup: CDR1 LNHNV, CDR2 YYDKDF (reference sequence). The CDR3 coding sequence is TGTGCCACCAGCAGAGATGCTGGGGGGAACTACAATGAGCAGTACTTC. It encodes CATSRDAGGNYNEQYF.

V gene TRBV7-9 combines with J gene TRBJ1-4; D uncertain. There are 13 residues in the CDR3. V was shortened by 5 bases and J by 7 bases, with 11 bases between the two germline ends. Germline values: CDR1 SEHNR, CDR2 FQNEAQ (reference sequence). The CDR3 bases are TGTGCCAGCAGCCCCTCTGGAGGTGAAAAACTGTTTTTT. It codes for CASSPSGGEKLFF.

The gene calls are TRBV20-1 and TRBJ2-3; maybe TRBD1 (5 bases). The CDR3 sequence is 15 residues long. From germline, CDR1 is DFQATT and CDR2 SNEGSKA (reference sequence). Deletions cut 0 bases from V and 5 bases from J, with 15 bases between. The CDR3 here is CSARDGHTAEDTQYF. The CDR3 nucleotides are TGCAGTGCTAGAGATGGACACACGGCAGAAGATACGCAGTATTTT.

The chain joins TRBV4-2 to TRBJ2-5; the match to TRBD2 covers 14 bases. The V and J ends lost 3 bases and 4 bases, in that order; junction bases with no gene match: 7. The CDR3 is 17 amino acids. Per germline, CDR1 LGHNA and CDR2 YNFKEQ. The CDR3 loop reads CASSQSGTSGSGETQYF. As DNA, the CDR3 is TGTGCCAGCAGCCAGAGTGGGACTAGCGGGAGTGGAGAGACCCAGTACTTC.

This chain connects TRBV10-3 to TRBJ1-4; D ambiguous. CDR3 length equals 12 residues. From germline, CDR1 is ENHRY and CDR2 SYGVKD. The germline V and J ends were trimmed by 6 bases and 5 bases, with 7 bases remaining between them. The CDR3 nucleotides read TGTGCCATCAGGGACGGAAATGAAAAACTGTTTTTT. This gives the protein CAIRDGNEKLFF.

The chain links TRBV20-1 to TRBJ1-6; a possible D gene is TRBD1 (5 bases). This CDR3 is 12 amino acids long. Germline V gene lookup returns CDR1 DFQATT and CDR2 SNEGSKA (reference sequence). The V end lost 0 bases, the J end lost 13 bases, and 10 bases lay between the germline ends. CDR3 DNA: TGCAGTGCTAGAGATCAGGGTCACCCCCTCCACTTT. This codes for CSARDQGHPLHF.

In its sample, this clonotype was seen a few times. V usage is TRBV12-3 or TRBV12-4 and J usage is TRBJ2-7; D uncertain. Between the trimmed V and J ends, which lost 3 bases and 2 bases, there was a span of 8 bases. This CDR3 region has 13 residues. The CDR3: CASSFSVTYEQYF. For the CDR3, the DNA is TGTGCCAGCAGTTTTTCGGTAACCTACGAGCAGTACTTC.

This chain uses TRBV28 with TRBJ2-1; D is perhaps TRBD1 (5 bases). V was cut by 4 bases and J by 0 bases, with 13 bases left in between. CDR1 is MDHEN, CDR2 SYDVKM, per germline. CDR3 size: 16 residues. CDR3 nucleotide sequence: TGTGCCAGCAGTTGGGCACAGGTGAGCTCCTACAATGAGCAGTTCTTC. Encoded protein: CASSWAQVSSYNEQFF. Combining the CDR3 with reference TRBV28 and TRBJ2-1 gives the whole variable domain DVKVTQSSRYLVKRTGEKVFLECVQDMDHENMFWYRQDPGLGLRLIYFSYDVKMKEKGDIPEGYSVSREKKERFSLILESASTNQTSMYLCASSWAQVSSYNEQFFGPGTRLTVL.

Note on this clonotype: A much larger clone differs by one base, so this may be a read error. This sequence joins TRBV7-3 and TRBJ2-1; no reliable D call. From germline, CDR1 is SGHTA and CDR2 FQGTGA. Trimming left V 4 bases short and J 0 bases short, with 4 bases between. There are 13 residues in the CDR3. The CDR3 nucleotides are TGTGCCAGCAGCTGGAGCTCCTACAATGAGCAGTTCTTC. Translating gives CASSWSSYNEQFF.

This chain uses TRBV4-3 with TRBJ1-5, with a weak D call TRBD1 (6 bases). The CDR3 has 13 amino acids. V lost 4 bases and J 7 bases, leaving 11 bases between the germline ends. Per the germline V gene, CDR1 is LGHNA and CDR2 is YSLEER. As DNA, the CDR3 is TGCGCCAGCAGCCCAGACAGGATGCAGCCCCAGCATTTT. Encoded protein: CASSPDRMQPQHF.

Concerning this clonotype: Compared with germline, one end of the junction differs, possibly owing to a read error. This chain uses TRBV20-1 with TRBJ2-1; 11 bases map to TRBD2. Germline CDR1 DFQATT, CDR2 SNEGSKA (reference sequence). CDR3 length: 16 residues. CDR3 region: CSASSGTSGSYNGQFF. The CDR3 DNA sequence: TGCAGTGCCTCATCCGGGACTAGCGGATCCTACAATGGGCAGTTCTTC.

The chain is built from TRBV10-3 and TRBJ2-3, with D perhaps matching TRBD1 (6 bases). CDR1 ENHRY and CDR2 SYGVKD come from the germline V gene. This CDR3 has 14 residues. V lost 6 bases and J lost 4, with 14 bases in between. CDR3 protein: CAIRGAGSPDTQYF. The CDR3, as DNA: TGTGCCATCAGGGGGGCGGGCAGCCCAGATACGCAGTATTTT.

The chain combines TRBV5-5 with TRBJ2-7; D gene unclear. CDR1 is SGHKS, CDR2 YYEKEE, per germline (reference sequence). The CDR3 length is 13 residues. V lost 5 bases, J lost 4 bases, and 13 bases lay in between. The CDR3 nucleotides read TGTGCCAGCAGTCAAGACTGGCTATACGAGCAGTACTTC. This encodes CASSQDWLYEQYF. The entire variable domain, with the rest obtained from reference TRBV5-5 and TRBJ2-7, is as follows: DAGVTQSPTHLIKTRGQQVTLRCSPISGHKSVSWYQQVLGQGPQFIFQYYEKEERGRGNFPDRFSARQFPNYSSELNVNALLLGDSALYLCASSQDWLYEQYFGPGTRLTVT.

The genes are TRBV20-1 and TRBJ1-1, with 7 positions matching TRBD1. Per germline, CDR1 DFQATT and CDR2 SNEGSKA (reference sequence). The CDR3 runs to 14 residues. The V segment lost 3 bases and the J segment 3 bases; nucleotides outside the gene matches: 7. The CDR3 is CSASRQGGDTEAFF. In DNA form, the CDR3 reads TGCAGTGCTAGCCGACAGGGAGGGGACACTGAAGCTTTCTTT.

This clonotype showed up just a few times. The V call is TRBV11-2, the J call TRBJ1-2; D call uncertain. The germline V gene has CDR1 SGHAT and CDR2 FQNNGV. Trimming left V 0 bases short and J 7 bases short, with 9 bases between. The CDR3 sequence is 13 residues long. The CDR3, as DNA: TGTGCCAGCAGCTTAGATTACTCGGGTGGCTACACCTTC. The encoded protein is CASSLDYSGGYTF.

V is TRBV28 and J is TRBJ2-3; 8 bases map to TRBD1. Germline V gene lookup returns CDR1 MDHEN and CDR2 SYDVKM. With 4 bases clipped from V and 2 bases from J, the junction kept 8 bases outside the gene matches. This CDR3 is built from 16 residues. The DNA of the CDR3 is TGTGCCAGCAGTTCCCTTGGACAGGGTAACACAGATACGCAGTATTTT. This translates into CASSSLGQGNTDTQYF.

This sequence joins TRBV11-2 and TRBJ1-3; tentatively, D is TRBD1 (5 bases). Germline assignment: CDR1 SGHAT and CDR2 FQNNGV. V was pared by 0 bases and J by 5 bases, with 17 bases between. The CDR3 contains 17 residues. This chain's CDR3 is CASSLDRAGLLRNTIYF. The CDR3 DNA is TGTGCCAGCAGCTTAGATCGGGCAGGGCTCCTGAGAAACACCATATATTTT.

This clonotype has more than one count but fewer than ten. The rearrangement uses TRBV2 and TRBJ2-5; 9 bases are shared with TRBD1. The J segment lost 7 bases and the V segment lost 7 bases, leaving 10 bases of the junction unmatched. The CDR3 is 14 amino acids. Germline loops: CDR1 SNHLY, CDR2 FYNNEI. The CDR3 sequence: CASIPGQGFSTQYF. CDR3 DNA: TGTGCCAGCATTCCGGGACAGGGTTTTTCGACCCAGTACTTC.

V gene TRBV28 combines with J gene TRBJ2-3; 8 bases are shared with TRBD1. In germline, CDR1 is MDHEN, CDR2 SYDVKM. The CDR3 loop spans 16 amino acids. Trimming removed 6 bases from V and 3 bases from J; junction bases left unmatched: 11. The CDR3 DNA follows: TGTGCCAGCAGCCAAGGCCCCGGACAGGGAACAGATACGCAGTATTTT. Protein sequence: CASSQGPGQGTDTQYF. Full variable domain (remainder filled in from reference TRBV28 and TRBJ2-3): DVKVTQSSRYLVKRTGEKVFLECVQDMDHENMFWYRQDPGLGLRLIYFSYDVKMKEKGDIPEGYSVSREKKERFSLILESASTNQTSMYLCASSQGPGQGTDTQYFGPGTRLTVL.

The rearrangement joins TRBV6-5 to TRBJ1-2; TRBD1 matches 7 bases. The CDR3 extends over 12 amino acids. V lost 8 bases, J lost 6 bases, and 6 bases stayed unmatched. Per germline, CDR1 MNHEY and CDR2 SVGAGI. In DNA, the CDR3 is TGTGCCAGCTCTAAAGGGGGCCATGGCTACACCTTC. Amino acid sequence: CASSKGGHGYTF.

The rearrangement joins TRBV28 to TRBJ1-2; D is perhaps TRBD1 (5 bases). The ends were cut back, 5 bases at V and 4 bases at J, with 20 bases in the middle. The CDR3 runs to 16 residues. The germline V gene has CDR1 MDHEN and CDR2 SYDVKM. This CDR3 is CASSLRGVPDLYGYTF. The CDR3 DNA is TGTGCCAGCAGTCTTCGAGGGGTGCCCGACCTCTATGGCTACACCTTC.

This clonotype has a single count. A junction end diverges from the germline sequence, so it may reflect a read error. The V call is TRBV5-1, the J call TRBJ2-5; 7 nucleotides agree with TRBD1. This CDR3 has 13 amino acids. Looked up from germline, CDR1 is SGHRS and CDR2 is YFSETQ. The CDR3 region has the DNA TGCCCCAGCAGGGACAGATCACAAGAGACCCAGTACTTC. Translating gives CPSRDRSQETQYF. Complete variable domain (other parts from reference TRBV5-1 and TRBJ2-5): KAGVTQTPRYLIKTRGQQVTLSCSPISGHRSVSWYQQTPGQGLQFLFEYFSETQRNKGNFPGRFSGRQFSNSRSEMNVSTLELGDSALYLCPSRDRSQETQYFGPGTRLLVL.

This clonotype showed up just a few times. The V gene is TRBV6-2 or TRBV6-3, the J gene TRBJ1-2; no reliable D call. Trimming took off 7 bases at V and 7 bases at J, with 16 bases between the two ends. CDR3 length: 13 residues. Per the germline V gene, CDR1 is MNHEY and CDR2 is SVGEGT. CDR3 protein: CASTPQVGGGYTF. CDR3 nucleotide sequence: TGTGCCAGCACCCCCCAAGTAGGTGGTGGCTACACCTTC.